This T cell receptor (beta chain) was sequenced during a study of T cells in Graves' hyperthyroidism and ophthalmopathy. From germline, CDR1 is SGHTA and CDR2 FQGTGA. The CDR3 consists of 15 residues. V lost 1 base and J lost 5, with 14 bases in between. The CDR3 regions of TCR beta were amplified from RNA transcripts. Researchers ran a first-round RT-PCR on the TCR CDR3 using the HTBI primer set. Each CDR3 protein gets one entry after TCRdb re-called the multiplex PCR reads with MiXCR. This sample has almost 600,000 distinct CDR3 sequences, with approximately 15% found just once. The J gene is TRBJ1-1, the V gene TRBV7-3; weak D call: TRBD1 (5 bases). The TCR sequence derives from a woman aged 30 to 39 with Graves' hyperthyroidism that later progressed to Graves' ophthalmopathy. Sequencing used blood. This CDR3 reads CASSLNLGGRTEAFF. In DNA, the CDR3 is TGTGCCAGCAGCTTAAATCTGGGGGGAAGGACTGAAGCTTTCTTT.